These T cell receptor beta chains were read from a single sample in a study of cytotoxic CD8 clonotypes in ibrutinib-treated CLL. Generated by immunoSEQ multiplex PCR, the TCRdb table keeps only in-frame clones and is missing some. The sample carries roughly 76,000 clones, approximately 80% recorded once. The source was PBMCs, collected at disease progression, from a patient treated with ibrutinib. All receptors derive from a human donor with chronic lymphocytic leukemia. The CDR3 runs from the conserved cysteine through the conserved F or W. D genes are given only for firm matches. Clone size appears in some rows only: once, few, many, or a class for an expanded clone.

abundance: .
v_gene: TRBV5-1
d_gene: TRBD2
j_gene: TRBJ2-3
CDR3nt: TGCGCCAGCAGCTTCTGGCTTAGCGGGAGCACAGATACGCAGTATTTT
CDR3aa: CASSFWLSGSTDTQYF

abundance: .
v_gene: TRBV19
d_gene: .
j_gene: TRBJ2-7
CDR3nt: TGTGCCAGTAGTACCGGCGGGAACTCCTACGAGCAGTACTTC
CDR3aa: CASSTGGNSYEQYF

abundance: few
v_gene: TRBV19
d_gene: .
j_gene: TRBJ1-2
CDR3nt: TGTGCCAGTAGTAAAGGGTCCTTTGCCTATGGCTACACCTTC
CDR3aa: CASSKGSFAYGYTF

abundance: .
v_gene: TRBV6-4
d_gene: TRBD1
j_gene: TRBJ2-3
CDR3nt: TGTGCCAGCAGTGCGACAGGGGACTCATATACGCAGTATTTT
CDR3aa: CASSATGDSYTQYF

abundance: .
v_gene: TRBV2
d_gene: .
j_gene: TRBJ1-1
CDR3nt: TGTGCCAGCAGTCAGGGGCCCTGGAACACTGAAGCTTTCTTT
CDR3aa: CASSQGPWNTEAFF

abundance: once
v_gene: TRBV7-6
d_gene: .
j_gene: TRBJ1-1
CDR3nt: TGTGCCAGCAGCCCCCAGGGGAACACTGAAGCTTTCTTT
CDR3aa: CASSPQGNTEAFF

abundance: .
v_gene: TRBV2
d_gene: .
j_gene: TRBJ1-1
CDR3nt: TGTGCCAGCAAGCGCAGGGTAATTTTGACTGAAGCTTTCTTT
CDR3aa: CASKRRVILTEAFF

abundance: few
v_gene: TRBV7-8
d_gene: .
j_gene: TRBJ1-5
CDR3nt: TGTGCCAGCAGCAGGACGGAGGGCCTTACTCACAATCAGCCCCAGCATTTT
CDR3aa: CASSRTEGLTHNQPQHF

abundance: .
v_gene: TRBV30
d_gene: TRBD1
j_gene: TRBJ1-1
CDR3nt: TGTGCCTGGAAGTTTGGGACAGGGCGGGGAGCTTTCTTT
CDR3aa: CAWKFGTGRGAFF

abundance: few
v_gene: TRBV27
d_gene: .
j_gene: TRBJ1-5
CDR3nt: TGTGCCAGCAGTTCCCCTGGACGGGAGGGTCAAAATCAGCCCCAGCATTTT
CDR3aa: CASSSPGREGQNQPQHF

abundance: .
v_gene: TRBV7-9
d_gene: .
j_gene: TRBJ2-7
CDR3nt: TGTGCCAGCAGCTTTGGGACGGGACGCCGAGACGAGCAGTACTTC
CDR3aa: CASSFGTGRRDEQYF

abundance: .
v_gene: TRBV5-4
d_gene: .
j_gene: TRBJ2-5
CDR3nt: TGTGCCAGCAGCCAACTAGGGGGGGGCCAAGAGACCCAGTACTTC
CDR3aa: CASSQLGGGQETQYF

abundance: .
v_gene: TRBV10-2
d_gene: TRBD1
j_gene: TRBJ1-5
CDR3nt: TGCGCCAGCCTGGACAGGGTGGATCAGCCCCAGCATTTT
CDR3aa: CASLDRVDQPQHF

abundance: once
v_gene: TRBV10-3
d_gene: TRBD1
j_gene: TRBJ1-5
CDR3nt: TGTGCCATCAGGGGACAGGAGAACAATCAGCCCCAGCATTTT
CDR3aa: CAIRGQENNQPQHF

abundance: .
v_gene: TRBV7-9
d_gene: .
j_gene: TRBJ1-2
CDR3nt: TGTGCCAGCAGCTTAGGGGAGGGGACATCTGCCTACTATGGCTACACCTTC
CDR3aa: CASSLGEGTSAYYGYTF

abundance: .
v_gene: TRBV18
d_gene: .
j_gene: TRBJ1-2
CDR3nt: TGTGCCAGCTCAAAAGAGGGGGGCCCCTATGGCTACACCTTC
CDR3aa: CASSKEGGPYGYTF

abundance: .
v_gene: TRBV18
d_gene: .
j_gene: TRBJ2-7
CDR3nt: TGTGCCAGCTCACCGGGCGAGACGAGCTCCTACGAGCAGTACTTC
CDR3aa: CASSPGETSSYEQYF

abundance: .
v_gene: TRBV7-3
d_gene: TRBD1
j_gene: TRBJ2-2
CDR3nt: TGTGCCAGCAGCTCCTCCACAGGGGGAACCGGGGAGCTGTTTTTT
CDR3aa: CASSSSTGGTGELFF

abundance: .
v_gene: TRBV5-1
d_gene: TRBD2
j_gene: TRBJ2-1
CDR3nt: TGCGCCAGCAGCACGAACGGACTAGCGGGTGAGCAGTTCTTC
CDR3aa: CASSTNGLAGEQFF

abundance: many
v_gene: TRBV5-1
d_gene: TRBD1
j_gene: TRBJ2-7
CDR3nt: TGCGCCAGCAGCTGGACAGGGGCGTCCTACGAGCAGTACTTC
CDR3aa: CASSWTGASYEQYF

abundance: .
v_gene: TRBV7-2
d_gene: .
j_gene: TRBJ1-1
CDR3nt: TGTGCCAGCAGCTTAACAGGGAACACTGAAGCTTTCTTT
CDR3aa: CASSLTGNTEAFF